In its sample, the clone carrying this TCR beta chain was seen a few times. Its antigen is unknown. Germline V gene lookup returns CDR1 LNHDA and CDR2 SQIVND (reference sequence). V lost 4 bases, J lost 8 bases, and 8 bases stayed unmatched. The CDR3 covers 14 residues. This sample was taken from a study of T cell responses to AZD1222 COVID-19 vaccine. Study results and limitations: Among vaccine-associated CD4 TCRs, coverage spanned spike, with dominance at 160-218 and 743-854. Among those given AZD1222, only five or six were seropositive at baseline. Among spike-specific TCRs, nearly half reportedly target unmutated variant regions.

The method was immunoSEQ multiplex PCR; TCRdb's version includes in-frame clones alone and lacks a portion of them. Here the sample spans 95,000 to 150,000 clones, approximately 92% being singletons. Source: peripheral blood, taken on day 0 of AZD1222 vaccination. The source is an adult in good health. The V gene is TRBV19, the J gene TRBJ2-1; 7 bases align to TRBD1. The CDR3, as DNA: TGTGCCAGTAGTACGGACAGGCTGAGGGATGAGCAGTTCTTC. Protein sequence: CASSTDRLRDEQFF. Full variable domain (remainder filled in from reference TRBV19 and TRBJ2-1): DGGITQSPKYLFRKEGQNVTLSCEQNLNHDAMYWYRQDPGQGLRLIYYSQIVNDFQKGDIAEGYSVSREKKESFPLTVTSAQKNPTAFYLCASSTDRLRDEQFFGPGTRLTVL.